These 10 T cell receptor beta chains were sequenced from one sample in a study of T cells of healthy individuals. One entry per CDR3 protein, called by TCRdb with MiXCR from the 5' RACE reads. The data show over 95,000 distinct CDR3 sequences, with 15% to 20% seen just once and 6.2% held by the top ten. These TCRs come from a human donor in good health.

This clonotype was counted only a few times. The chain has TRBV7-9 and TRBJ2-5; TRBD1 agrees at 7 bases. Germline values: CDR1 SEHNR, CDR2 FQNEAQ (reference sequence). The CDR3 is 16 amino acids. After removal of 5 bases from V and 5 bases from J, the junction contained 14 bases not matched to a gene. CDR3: CASSPRPTGKGETQYF. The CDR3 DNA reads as TGTGCCAGCAGCCCGCGTCCGACAGGGAAAGGGGAGACCCAGTACTTC.

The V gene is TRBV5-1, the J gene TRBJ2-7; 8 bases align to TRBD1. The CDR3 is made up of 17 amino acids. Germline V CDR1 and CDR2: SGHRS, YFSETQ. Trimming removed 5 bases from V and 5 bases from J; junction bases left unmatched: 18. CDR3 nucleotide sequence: TGCGCCAGCAGGTTCTTGCCAGGGGGCGCCATTCAGGACGAGCAGTACTTC. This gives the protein CASRFLPGGAIQDEQYF. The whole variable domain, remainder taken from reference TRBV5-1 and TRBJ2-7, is KAGVTQTPRYLIKTRGQQVTLSCSPISGHRSVSWYQQTPGQGLQFLFEYFSETQRNKGNFPGRFSGRQFSNSRSEMNVSTLELGDSALYLCASRFLPGGAIQDEQYFGPGTRLTVT.

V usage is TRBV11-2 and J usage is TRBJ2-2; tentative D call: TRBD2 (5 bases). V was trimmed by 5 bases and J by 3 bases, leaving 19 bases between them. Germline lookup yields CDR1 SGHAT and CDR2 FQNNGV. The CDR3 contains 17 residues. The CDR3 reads CASSISGIWGDTGELFF. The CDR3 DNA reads TGTGCCAGCAGCATAAGTGGTATCTGGGGAGACACCGGGGAGCTGTTTTTT.

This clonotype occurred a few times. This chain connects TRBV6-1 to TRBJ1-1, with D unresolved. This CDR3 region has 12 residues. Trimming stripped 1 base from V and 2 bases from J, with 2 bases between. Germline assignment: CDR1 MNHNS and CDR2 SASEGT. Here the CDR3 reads CASSEGNTEAFF. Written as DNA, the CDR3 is TGTGCCAGCAGTGAAGGTAACACTGAAGCTTTCTTT.

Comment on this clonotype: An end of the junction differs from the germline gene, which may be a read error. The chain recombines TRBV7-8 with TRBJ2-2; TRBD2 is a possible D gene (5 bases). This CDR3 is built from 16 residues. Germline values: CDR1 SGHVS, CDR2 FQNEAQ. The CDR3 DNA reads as TGTGCCAGCAGTTTAGAGGGCCTGATTCACACCGGGGAGCTGTTTTTT. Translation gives CASSLEGLIHTGELFF.

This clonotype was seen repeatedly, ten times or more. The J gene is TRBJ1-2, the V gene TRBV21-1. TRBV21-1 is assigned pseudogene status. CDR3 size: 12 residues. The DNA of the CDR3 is TGTGCCAGCAGCAGCAAAGTTACAGGCTACACCTTC. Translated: CASSSKVTGYTF.

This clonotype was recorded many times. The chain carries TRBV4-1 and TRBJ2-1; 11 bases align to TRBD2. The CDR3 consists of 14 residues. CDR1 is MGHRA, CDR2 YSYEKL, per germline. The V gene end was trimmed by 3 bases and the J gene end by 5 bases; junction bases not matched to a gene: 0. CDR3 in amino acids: CASSQGLADNEQFF. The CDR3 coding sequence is TGCGCCAGCAGCCAGGGACTAGCGGACAATGAGCAGTTCTTC.

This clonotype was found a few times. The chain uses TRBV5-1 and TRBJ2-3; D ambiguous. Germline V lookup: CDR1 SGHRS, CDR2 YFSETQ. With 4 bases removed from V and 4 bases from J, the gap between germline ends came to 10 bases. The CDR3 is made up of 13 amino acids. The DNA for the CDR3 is TGCGCCAGCAGCCCGCTAGGTGCAGATACGCAGTATTTT. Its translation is CASSPLGADTQYF.

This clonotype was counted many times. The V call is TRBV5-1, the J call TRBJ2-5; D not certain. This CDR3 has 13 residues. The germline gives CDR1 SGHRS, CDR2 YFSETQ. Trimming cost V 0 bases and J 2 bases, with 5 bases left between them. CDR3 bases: TGCGCCAGCAGCTTGGACCCGCAAGAGACCCAGTACTTC. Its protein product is CASSLDPQETQYF.

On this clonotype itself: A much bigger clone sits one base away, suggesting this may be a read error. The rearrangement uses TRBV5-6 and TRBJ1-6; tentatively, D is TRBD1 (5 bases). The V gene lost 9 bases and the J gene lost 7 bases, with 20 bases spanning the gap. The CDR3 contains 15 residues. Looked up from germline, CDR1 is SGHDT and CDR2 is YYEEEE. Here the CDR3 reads CANFMRGVVNSPLHF. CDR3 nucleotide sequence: TGTGCCAACTTCATGCGAGGGGTGGTAAATTCACCCCTCCACTTT.